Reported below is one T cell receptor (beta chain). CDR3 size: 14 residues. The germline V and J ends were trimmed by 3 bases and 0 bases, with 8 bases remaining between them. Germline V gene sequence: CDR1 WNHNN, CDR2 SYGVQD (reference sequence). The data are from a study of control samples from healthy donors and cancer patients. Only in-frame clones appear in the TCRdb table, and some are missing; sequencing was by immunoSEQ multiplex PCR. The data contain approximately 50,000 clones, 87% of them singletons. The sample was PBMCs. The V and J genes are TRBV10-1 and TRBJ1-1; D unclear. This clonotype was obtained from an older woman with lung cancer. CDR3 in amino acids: CASSDFGMNTEAFF. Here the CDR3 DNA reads TGCGCCAGCAGTGACTTTGGTATGAACACTGAAGCTTTCTTT.